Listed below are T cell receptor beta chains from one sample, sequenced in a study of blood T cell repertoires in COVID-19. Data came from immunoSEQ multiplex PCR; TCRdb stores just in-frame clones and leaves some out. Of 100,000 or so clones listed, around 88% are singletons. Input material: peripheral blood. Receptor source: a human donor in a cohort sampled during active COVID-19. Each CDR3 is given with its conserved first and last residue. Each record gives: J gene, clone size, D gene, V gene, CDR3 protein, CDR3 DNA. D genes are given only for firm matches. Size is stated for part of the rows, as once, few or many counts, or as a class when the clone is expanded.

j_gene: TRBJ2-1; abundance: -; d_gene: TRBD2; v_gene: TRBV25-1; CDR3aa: CASRTGGDRNEQFF; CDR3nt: TGTGCCAGCAGGACGGGGGGGGATCGGAATGAGCAGTTCTTC
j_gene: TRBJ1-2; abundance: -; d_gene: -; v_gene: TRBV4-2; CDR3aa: CASSLRSDSHYGYTF; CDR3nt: TGTGCCAGCAGCCTAAGATCCGACAGCCACTATGGCTACACCTTC
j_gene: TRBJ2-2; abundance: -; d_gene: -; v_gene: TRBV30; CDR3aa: CAWLPFGSGELFF; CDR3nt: TGTGCCTGGCTCCCCTTCGGTAGCGGGGAGCTGTTTTTT
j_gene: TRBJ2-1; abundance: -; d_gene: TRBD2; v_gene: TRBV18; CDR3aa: CASSRMGLASGYNEQFF; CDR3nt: TGTGCCAGCTCACGTATGGGACTAGCGAGTGGATACAATGAGCAGTTCTTC
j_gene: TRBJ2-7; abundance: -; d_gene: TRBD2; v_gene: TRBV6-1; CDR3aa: CASSEYTSGRGEQYF; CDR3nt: TGTGCCAGCAGTGAATATACTAGCGGGAGAGGTGAGCAGTACTTC
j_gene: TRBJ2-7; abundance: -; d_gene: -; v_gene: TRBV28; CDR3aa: CASSVPGHAKYEQYF; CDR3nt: TGTGCCAGCAGTGTGCCGGGACACGCTAAATACGAGCAGTACTTC
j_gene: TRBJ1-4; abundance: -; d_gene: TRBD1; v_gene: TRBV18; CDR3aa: CASSFSGQVAEKLFF; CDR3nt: TGTGCCAGCTCATTTTCGGGACAGGTCGCTGAAAAACTGTTTTTT
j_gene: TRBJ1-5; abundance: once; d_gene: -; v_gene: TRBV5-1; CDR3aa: CASSLVGGQPQHF; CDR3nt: TGCGCCAGCAGCTTGGTGGGAGGGCAGCCCCAGCATTTT
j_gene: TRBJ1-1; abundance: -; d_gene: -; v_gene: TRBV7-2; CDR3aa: CASSLSGGGYTEAFF; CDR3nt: TGTGCCAGCAGCTTAAGCGGGGGGGGGTACACTGAAGCTTTCTTT
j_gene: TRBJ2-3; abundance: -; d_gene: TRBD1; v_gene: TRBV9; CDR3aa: CASSRGQRTDTQYF; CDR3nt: TGTGCCAGCAGCAGGGGACAGCGCACAGATACGCAGTATTTT
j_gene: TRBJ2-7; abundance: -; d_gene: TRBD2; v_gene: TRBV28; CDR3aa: CASRQGLAGVREQYF; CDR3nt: TGTGCCAGCAGGCAGGGACTAGCGGGAGTACGCGAGCAGTACTTC
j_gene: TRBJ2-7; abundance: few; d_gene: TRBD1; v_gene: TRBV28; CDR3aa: CASRNTGTGNHEQYF; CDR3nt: TGTGCCAGCAGGAATACCGGGACAGGGAACCACGAGCAGTACTTC
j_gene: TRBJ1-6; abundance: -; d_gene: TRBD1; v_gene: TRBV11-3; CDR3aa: CASSYGTDNSPLHF; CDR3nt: TGTGCCAGCAGCTACGGGACAGATAATTCACCCCTCCACTTT
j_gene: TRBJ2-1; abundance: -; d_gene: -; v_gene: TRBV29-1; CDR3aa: CSVEVGYSSSAEQFF; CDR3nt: TGCAGCGTTGAAGTGGGTTACAGCTCTAGCGCCGAGCAGTTCTTC
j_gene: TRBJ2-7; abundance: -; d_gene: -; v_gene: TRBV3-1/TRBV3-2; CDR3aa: CASSPRDATYEQYF; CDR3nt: TGTGCCAGCAGCCCGCGGGACGCAACCTACGAGCAGTACTTC
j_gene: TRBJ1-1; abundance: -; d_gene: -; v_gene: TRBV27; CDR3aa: CASRVNSLSEAFF; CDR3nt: TGTGCCAGCAGGGTTAACAGTCTCTCGGAAGCTTTCTTT
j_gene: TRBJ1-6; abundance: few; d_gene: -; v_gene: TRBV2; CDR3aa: CASSESSSYNSPLHF; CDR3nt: TGTGCCAGCAGTGAGTCGAGCTCCTATAATTCACCCCTCCACTTT
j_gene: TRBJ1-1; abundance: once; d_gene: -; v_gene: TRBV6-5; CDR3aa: CASSYSGRGSAFF; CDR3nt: TGTGCCAGCAGTTACTCGGGTAGGGGTTCAGCTTTCTTT
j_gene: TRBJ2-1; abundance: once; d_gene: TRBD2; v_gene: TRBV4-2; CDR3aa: CASSLASGRTNEQFF; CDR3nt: TGTGCCAGCAGCCTCGCTAGCGGGAGGACGAATGAGCAGTTCTTC
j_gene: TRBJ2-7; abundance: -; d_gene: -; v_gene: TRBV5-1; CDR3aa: CASSLEQASYEQYF; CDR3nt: TGCGCCAGCAGCTTGGAACAGGCCTCCTACGAGCAGTACTTC